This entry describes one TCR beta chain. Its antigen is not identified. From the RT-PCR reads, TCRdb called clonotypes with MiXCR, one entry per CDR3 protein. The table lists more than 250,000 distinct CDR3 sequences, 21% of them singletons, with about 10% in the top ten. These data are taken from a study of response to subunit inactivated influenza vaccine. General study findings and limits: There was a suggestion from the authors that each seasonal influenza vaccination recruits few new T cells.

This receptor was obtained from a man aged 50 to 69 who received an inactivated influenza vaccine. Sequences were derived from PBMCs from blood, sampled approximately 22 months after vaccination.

Written as DNA, the CDR3 is TGTGCCAGCAGCGGACAGGGGACGGCCTACGAGCAGTACTTC. This translates into CASSGQGTAYEQYF. The chain combines TRBV9 with TRBJ2-7; 8 bases agree with TRBD1. Germline assignment: CDR1 SGDLS and CDR2 YYNGEE. The V and J ends lost 3 bases and 2 bases, in that order; junction bases with no gene match: 4. This CDR3 comprises 14 residues.